The 7 T cell receptor beta chains below come from one sample, sequenced in a study of blood T cell repertoires in COVID-19. Assay used: immunoSEQ multiplex PCR; TCRdb lists only in-frame clones, some missing. This repertoire shows 110,000 to 150,000 clones, around 90% found once; its top ten account for 1.5% to 2%. Sequencing was done on a sample of peripheral blood. These receptors all stem from a man in his 70s with acute or convalescent COVID-19.

The genes are TRBV19 and TRBJ1-2; 11 bases align to TRBD1. This CDR3 is 15 amino acids long. V shed 3 bases and J 5 bases; nucleotides not matched to a gene: 5. The V gene's germline CDR1 is LNHDA and CDR2 SQIVND (reference sequence). In nucleotides, the CDR3 is TGTGCCAGTAGTATTTCGGGACAGGGGGTTTATGGCTACACCTTC. This translates into CASSISGQGVYGYTF.

This rearrangement joins TRBV28 to TRBJ1-4; unclear D gene. Germline V CDR1 and CDR2: MDHEN, SYDVKM. Deletions cut 6 bases from V and 0 bases from J, with 8 bases between. The CDR3 has 14 residues. This CDR3 reads CASRMAATNEKLFF. The CDR3 DNA is TGTGCCAGCAGGATGGCTGCAACTAATGAAAAACTGTTTTTT.

This chain links TRBV18 with TRBJ2-1; D remains ambiguous. Germline CDR1 reads KGHSH; CDR2 reads LQKENI. This CDR3 comprises 16 residues. Trimming removed 2 bases at V and 0 bases at J, with 11 bases between. CDR3 bases: TGTGCCAGCTCACCAAGACCAGGTGTCTCCTACAATGAGCAGTTCTTC. Residues: CASSPRPGVSYNEQFF.

The chain joins TRBV5-1 to TRBJ1-5; possibly TRBD1 for D (5 bases). Germline CDR1 is SGHRS and CDR2 is YFSETQ. The CDR3 totals 13 residues. V lost 0 bases and J lost 9, with 10 bases in between. This CDR3 is CASSLVGEGPQHF. The CDR3 DNA is TGCGCCAGCAGCTTGGTGGGGGAGGGGCCCCAGCATTTT.

This clone came up a few times. The rearrangement links TRBV10-2 to TRBJ2-2, with 7 bases aligning to TRBD1. The CDR3 has 15 amino acids. The ends lost 7 bases at V and 5 bases at J; junction bases unmatched: 10. Germline loops: CDR1 WSHSY, CDR2 SAAADI. The CDR3: CASTRTVQGTGELFF. The CDR3 bases are TGCGCCAGCACCCGAACCGTACAGGGGACCGGGGAGCTGTTTTTT.

The chain carries TRBV2 and TRBJ2-5, with a weak D call TRBD1 (5 bases). V was clipped by 8 bases and J by 5 bases, with 18 bases between them. The germline CDR1 and CDR2 sequences are SNHLY and FYNNEI. CDR3 size: 14 residues. As DNA, the CDR3 is TGTGCCAGCGAGGCAAGCAGGGTAGGGGAGACCCAGTACTTC. This encodes CASEASRVGETQYF. The full variable domain, its missing parts supplied by reference TRBV2 and TRBJ2-5, is EPEVTQTPSHQVTQMGQEVILRCVPISNHLYFYWYRQILGQKVEFLVSFYNNEISEKSEIFDDQFSVERPDGSNFTLKIRSTKLEDSAMYFCASEASRVGETQYFGPGTRLLVL.

The V call is TRBV19, the J call TRBJ1-1, with 7 bases lining up with TRBD1. J lost 0 bases, V lost 4 bases, and 5 bases had no gene match. The germline V gene encodes CDR1 LNHDA and CDR2 SQIVND (reference sequence). The CDR3 runs to 15 residues. CDR3 nucleotides: TGTGCCAGTAGTAGCTGGGGACAGATGAACACTGAAGCTTTCTTT. This sequence encodes CASSSWGQMNTEAFF.